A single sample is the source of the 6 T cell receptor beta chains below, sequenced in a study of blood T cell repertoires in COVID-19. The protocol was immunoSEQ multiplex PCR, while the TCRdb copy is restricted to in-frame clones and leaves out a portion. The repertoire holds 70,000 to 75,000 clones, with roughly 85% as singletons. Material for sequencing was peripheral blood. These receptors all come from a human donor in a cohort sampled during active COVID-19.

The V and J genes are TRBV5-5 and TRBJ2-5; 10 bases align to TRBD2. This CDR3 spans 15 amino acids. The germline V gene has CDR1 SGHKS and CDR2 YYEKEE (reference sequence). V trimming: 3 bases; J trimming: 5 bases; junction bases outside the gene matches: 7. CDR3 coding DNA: TGTGCCAGCAGCTGGGGGACTAGCGAATCGGAGACCCAGTACTTC. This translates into CASSWGTSESETQYF.

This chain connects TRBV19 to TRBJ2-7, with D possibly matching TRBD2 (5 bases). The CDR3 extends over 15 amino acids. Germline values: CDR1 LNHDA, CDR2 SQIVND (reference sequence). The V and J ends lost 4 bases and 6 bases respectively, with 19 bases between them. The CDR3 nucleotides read TGTGCCAGTAGTACTCAGACTCTCTTCAGCGGCGAGCAGTACTTC. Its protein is CASSTQTLFSGEQYF.

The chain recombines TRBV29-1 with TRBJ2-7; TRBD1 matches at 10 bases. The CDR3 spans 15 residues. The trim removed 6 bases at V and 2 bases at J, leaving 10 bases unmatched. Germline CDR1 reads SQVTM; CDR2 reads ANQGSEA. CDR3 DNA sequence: TGCAGCGTGCGGTCTGGGACAGGGGTTACCTACGAGCAGTACTTC. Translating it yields CSVRSGTGVTYEQYF.

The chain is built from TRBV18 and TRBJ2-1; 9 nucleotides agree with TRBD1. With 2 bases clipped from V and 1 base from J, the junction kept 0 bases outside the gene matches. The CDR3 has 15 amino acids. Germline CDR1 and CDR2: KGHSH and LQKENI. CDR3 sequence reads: CASSPGQGSYNEQFF. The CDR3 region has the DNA TGTGCCAGCTCACCAGGACAGGGGTCCTACAATGAGCAGTTCTTC.

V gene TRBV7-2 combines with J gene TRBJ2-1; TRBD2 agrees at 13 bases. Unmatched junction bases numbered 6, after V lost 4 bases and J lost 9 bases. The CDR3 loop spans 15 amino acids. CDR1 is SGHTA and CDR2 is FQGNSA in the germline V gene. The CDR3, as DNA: TGTGCCAGCAGCTCCACTAGCGGGGGGGCTCGTGAGCAGTTCTTC. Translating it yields CASSSTSGGAREQFF.

The chain's CDR3 is CASSELPGNQPQHF. In DNA form, the CDR3 reads TGTGCCAGCAGTGAATTACCAGGGAATCAGCCCCAGCATTTT. The V and J genes are TRBV6-1 and TRBJ1-5; perhaps TRBD1 as D (5 bases). Germline assignment: CDR1 MNHNS and CDR2 SASEGT. Trimming removed 2 bases at V and 4 bases at J, with 9 bases between. The length of the CDR3 is 14 residues.